One T cell receptor (beta chain) is described in this entry. Its antigen is unidentified. The method was immunoSEQ multiplex PCR; TCRdb's version includes in-frame clones alone and lacks a portion of them. This sample carries around 15,000 clones, roughly 80% of them seen once, and the ten largest clones take about 3%. The sample originates from a study of T cells after posttransplantation cyclophosphamide. Findings and limits, study-wide: Donor CD8+ memory clones often dominated recipient blood repertoires at later times. Recipient CMV seropositivity and CMV reactivation strongly tracked TRB clonality. Tissue-infiltrating T cells from skin or gut overlapped little with blood T cells.

Control samples came 1 year after myeloablative marrow transplants with methotrexate plus calcineurin inhibitor. This CDR3 is built from 15 residues. From germline, CDR1 is MRHNA and CDR2 SNTAGT. The J segment lost 3 bases and the V segment lost 5 bases, leaving 8 bases of the junction unmatched. The chain carries TRBV6-4 and TRBJ2-7; 9 nucleotides line up with TRBD1. This TCR came from a male patient in his 30s who received an allogeneic stem cell transplant from an unrelated donor, was CMV-positive, and had acute and chronic GVHD. Certain T cells may be donor cells from the graft. The specimen was PBMCs, collected nearly 450 days after allogeneic stem cell transplant with calcineurin inhibitor and methotrexate. The CDR3 DNA follows: TGTGCCAGCAGTTCCCCCCCGGGACAGGGCTACGAGCAGTACTTC. It translates to CASSSPPGQGYEQYF.